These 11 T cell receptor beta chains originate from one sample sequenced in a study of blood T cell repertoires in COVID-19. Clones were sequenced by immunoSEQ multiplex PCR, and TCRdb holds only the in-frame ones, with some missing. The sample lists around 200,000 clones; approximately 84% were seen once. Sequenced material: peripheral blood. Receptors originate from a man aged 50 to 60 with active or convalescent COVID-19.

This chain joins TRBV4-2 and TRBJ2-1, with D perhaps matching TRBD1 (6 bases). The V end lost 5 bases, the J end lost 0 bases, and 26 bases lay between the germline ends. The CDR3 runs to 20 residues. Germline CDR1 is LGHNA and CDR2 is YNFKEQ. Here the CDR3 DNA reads TGTGCCAGCAGCTCATTTAACAGGGATACTATAAAAAGCTCCTACAATGAGCAGTTCTTC. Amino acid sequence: CASSSFNRDTIKSSYNEQFF.

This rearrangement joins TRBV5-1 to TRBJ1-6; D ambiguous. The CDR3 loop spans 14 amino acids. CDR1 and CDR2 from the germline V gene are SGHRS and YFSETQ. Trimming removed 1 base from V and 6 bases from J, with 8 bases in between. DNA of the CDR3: TGCGCCAGCAGCTTGACCCAGTCTAATTCACCCCTCCACTTT. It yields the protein CASSLTQSNSPLHF.

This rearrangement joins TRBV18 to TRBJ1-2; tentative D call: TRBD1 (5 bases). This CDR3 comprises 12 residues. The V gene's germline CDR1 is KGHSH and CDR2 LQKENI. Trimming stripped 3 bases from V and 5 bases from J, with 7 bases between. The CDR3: CASSPTEYGYTF. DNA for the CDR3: TGTGCCAGCTCACCGACAGAATATGGCTACACCTTC. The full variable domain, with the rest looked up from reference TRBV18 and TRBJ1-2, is NAGVMQNPRHLVRRRGQEARLRCSPMKGHSHVYWYRQLPEEGLKFMVYLQKENIIDESGMPKERFSAEFPKEGPSILRIQQVVRGDSAAYFCASSPTEYGYTFGSGTRLTVV.

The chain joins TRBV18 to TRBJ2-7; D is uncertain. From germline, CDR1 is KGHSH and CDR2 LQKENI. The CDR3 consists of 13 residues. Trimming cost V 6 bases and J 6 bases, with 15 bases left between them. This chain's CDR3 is CASSPTFVGEQYF. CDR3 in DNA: TGTGCCAGCTCCCCAACCTTCGTCGGCGAGCAGTACTTC.

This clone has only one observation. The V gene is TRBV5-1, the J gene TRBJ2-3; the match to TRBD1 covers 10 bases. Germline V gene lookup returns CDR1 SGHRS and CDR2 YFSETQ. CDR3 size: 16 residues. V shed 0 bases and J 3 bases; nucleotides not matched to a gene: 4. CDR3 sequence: CASSLEGQGITDTQYF. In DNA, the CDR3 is TGCGCCAGCAGCTTGGAGGGACAGGGGATAACAGATACGCAGTATTTT. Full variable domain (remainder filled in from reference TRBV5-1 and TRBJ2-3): KAGVTQTPRYLIKTRGQQVTLSCSPISGHRSVSWYQQTPGQGLQFLFEYFSETQRNKGNFPGRFSGRQFSNSRSEMNVSTLELGDSALYLCASSLEGQGITDTQYFGPGTRLTVL.

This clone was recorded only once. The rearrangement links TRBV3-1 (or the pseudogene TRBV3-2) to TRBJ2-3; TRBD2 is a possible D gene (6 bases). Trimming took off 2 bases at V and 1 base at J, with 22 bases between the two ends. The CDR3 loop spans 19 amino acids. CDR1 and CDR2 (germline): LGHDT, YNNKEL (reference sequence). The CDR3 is CASSQPPPVAASGTDTQYF. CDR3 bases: TGTGCCAGCAGCCAACCACCCCCCGTTGCGGCTAGCGGCACAGATACGCAGTATTTT.

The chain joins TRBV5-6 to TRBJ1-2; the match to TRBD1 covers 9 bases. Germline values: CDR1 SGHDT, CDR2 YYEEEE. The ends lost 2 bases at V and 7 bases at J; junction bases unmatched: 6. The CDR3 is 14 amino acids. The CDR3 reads CASSFVQGAGGYTF. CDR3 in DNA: TGTGCCAGCAGCTTCGTACAGGGGGCCGGTGGCTACACCTTC.

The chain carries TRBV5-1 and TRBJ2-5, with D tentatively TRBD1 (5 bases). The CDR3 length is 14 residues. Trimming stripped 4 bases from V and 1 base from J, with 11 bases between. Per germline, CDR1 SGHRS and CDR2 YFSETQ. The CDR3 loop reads CASSAQGIQETQYF. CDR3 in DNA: TGCGCCAGCAGCGCCCAGGGAATCCAAGAGACCCAGTACTTC.

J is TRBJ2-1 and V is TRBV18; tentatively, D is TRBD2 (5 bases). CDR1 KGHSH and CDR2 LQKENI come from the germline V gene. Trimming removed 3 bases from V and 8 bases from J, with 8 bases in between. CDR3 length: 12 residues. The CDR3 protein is CASSPVGDEQFF. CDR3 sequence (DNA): TGTGCCAGCTCACCCGTCGGGGATGAGCAGTTCTTC.

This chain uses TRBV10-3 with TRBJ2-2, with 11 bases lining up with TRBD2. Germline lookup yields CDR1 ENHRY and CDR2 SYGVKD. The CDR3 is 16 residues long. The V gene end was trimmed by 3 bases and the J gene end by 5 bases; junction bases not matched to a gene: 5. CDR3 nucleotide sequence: TGTGCCATCAGTGATGCTAGCGGGGGGTGGACCGGGGAGCTGTTTTTT. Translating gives CAISDASGGWTGELFF.

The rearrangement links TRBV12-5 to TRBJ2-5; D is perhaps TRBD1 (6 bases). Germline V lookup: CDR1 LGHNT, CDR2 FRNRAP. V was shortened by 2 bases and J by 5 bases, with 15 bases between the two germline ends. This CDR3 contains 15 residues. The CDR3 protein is CASGLQTGPWETQYF. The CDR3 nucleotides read TGTGCTAGTGGTTTGCAAACAGGGCCTTGGGAGACCCAGTACTTC.